A single sample is the source of the 13 T cell receptor beta chains below, sequenced in a study of blood T cell repertoires in COVID-19. Only in-frame clones appear in the TCRdb table, and some are missing; sequencing was by immunoSEQ multiplex PCR. The repertoire holds approximately 470,000 clones, with 75% to 90% as singletons. The sequencing sample was made of PBMCs or T cells enriched from blood (not recorded which). These receptors were taken from a woman under 30 who had recovered from COVID-19.

The CDR3 is CASSLGSGSEQYF. CDR3 nucleotides: TGTGCCAGCAGCTTGGGATCGGGGTCCGAGCAGTACTTC. The V call is TRBV7-6, the J call TRBJ2-7, with a weak D call TRBD2 (5 bases). CDR3 length: 13 amino acids. V lost 3 bases and J 6 bases, leaving 12 bases between the germline ends. Germline CDR1 is SGHVS and CDR2 is FNYEAQ.

The V gene is TRBV25-1, the J gene TRBJ2-3, with 7 nucleotides matching TRBD2. The CDR3 extends over 16 amino acids. After removal of 1 base from V and 3 bases from J, the junction contained 7 bases not matched to a gene. From germline, CDR1 is MGHDK and CDR2 SYGVNS. CDR3 protein: CASSESGSGVTDTQYF. The CDR3 DNA reads TGTGCCAGCAGTGAATCCGGGAGCGGGGTAACAGATACGCAGTATTTT.

The J gene is TRBJ1-5, the V gene TRBV7-2; D is perhaps TRBD1 (6 bases). Trimming took off 5 bases at V and 2 bases at J, with 13 bases between the two ends. The CDR3 is 15 residues long. Per the germline V gene, CDR1 is SGHTA and CDR2 is FQGNSA. For the CDR3, the DNA is TGTGCCAGCAGCGGAACAGGGTTGGGCAATCAGCCCCAGCATTTT. It specifies CASSGTGLGNQPQHF.

The CDR3 sequence is CASSDTLPQDPSGASYNEQFF. The CDR3 DNA sequence: TGTGCCAGCAGCGACACACTGCCCCAAGATCCTAGCGGGGCCTCCTACAATGAGCAGTTCTTC. This rearrangement joins TRBV9 to TRBJ2-1; 9 bases map to TRBD2. The CDR3 loop spans 21 amino acids. The germline gives CDR1 SGDLS, CDR2 YYNGEE. Trimming cost V 3 bases and J 0 bases; bases outside gene matches: 19.

The CDR3 coding sequence is TGTGCCAGCAGTTCGTCACCGACAGGTACCTATGGCTACACCTTC. It is translated as CASSSSPTGTYGYTF. This chain connects TRBV6-5 to TRBJ1-2; tentatively, D is TRBD1 (6 bases). Germline assignment: CDR1 MNHEY and CDR2 SVGAGI. The CDR3 totals 15 residues. Trimming pared 4 bases from V and 4 bases from J, leaving 16 bases between.

The CDR3 sequence is CASSLAGRGPSTGELFF. The CDR3 DNA is TGCGCCAGCAGCTTGGCCGGGAGGGGACCTAGCACCGGGGAGCTGTTTTTT. The chain couples TRBV5-1 to TRBJ2-2; 8 bases are shared with TRBD2. The length of the CDR3 is 17 residues. V shed 0 bases, J shed 4 bases, and the junction held 8 bases outside the gene matches. Germline assignment: CDR1 SGHRS and CDR2 YFSETQ. The full variable domain, its missing parts supplied by reference TRBV5-1 and TRBJ2-2, is KAGVTQTPRYLIKTRGQQVTLSCSPISGHRSVSWYQQTPGQGLQFLFEYFSETQRNKGNFPGRFSGRQFSNSRSEMNVSTLELGDSALYLCASSLAGRGPSTGELFFGEGSRLTVL.

CDR3 region: CASSQEQTNQPQHF. The CDR3 DNA follows: TGCGCCAGCAGCCAAGAACAGACGAATCAGCCCCAGCATTTT. The V and J genes are TRBV4-1 and TRBJ1-5, with D uncertain. Trimming took 0 bases from V and 4 from J, leaving 7 bases between them. CDR1 and CDR2 (germline): MGHRA, YSYEKL. The CDR3 contains 14 residues.

This clone has only one observation. V usage is TRBV7-8 and J usage is TRBJ1-3; D unresolved. The CDR3 contains 15 residues. Deletions cut 5 bases from V and 6 bases from J, with 17 bases between. Germline CDR1 is SGHVS and CDR2 is FQNEAQ. CDR3 loop: CASSPFSSLENTIYF. CDR3 sequence (DNA): TGTGCCAGCAGCCCCTTTAGCTCTCTGGAAAACACCATATATTTT.

This chain links TRBV10-3 with TRBJ2-3, with D perhaps TRBD2 (5 bases). The CDR3 runs 16 residues. Between the trimmed V and J ends, which lost 5 bases and 0 bases, there was a span of 15 bases. Germline V gives CDR1 ENHRY, CDR2 SYGVKD. CDR3 sequence (DNA): TGTGCCATCAGTACGGGAACCATTGCCAGCACAGATACGCAGTATTTT. Its translation: CAISTGTIASTDTQYF.

This clone was recorded a few times. The rearrangement links TRBV10-3 to TRBJ1-2, with 8 positions matching TRBD1. CDR3 size: 13 residues. V shed 8 bases and J 6 bases; nucleotides not matched to a gene: 8. Germline V gene lookup returns CDR1 ENHRY and CDR2 SYGVKD. The CDR3 spells CAIGAGTGDGYTF. DNA of the CDR3: TGTGCCATCGGGGCCGGGACAGGAGATGGCTACACCTTC.

The rearrangement uses TRBV5-1 and TRBJ1-5, with D maybe TRBD1 (6 bases). CDR1 is SGHRS and CDR2 is YFSETQ in the germline V gene. V gave up 4 bases and J gave up 6 bases, with 26 bases separating them. The CDR3 consists of 18 residues. The CDR3 DNA is TGCGCCAGCAGCCGACGACCATCGACAGGAGGAGAGGGTCAGCCCCAGCATTTT. This translates into CASSRRPSTGGEGQPQHF.

The J gene is TRBJ1-1, the V gene TRBV18; tentative D call: TRBD1 (5 bases). Germline V gene data show CDR1 as KGHSH and CDR2 as LQKENI. The CDR3 has 14 amino acids. Trimming stripped 5 bases from V and 4 bases from J, with 14 bases between. CDR3 residues: CASSSGMGGTEAFF. The CDR3 DNA reads as TGTGCCAGCTCAAGCGGGATGGGGGGCACTGAAGCTTTCTTT.

The chain carries TRBV5-6 and TRBJ2-3, with D maybe TRBD1 (5 bases). The CDR3 is made up of 14 amino acids. The germline gives CDR1 SGHDT, CDR2 YYEEEE. V was clipped by 0 bases and J by 2 bases, with 7 bases between them. The CDR3 DNA follows: TGTGCCAGCAGCTTGGGGGGCCCCACAGATACGCAGTATTTT. Translation gives CASSLGGPTDTQYF.